One TCR beta chain is described in this entry. This sample is drawn from a study of blood T cell repertoires in COVID-19. Study-wide context: T cells, B-cell-depleted T cells, or PBMCs supplied cDNA or gDNA.

Germline V gene sequence: CDR1 LGHDT, CDR2 YNNKEL (reference sequence). This CDR3 is 15 amino acids long. With V trimmed by 3 bases and J by 4 bases, 7 bases remained unmatched. Those enrolled, adults aged about 18 to 89 years, came from about 24 US areas. Source study methods: By means of reference gene primer amplification, nucleated cell counts were estimated. Generated by immunoSEQ multiplex PCR, the TCRdb table keeps only in-frame clones and is missing some. V and J calls plus clone size are reproduced from that table; the DNA served to infer D and trimming. Of 490,000 or so clones in the sample, about 88% were seen once.

This clonotype originated in a woman aged 55-70 years who had recovered from COVID-19. Sequencing was done on a sample of PBMCs or T cells enriched from blood (not recorded which). This chain uses TRBV3-1 (or the pseudogene TRBV3-2) with TRBJ2-3, with 7 positions matching TRBD2. The CDR3 DNA sequence: TGTGCCAGCAGCCATATCTCACGGGGGGCAGATACGCAGTATTTT. This encodes CASSHISRGADTQYF.